These T cell receptor beta chains were read from a single sample in a study of OX40 agonist ivuxolimab in advanced cancers. Using immunoSEQ multiplex PCR, the repertoire was profiled, and TCRdb retains in-frame clones only, with some absent. The repertoire holds about 70,000 clones, with more than 75% as singletons. This specimen was CD4+ or CD8+ T cells sorted from blood, taken in a trial of the OX40 agonist ivuxolimab. The receptors shown here come from an adult with an advanced solid tumor such as melanoma, head and neck, liver or kidney cancer. Both conserved end residues are part of each CDR3. Each record gives: V gene, J gene, clone size, CDR3 protein. Where a row states a size, it is once, few, many or the class of an expanded clone; other rows omit it.

TRBV18,TRBJ2-1,-,CASSPGGGYNEQFF
TRBV7-6,TRBJ1-6,few,CASSLGQGSNSPLHF
TRBV7-9,TRBJ1-1,-,CASSLWGQVGNTEAFF
TRBV7-3,TRBJ1-1,-,CASSSDVNTEAFF
TRBV20-1,TRBJ1-1,few,CSARFNTEAFF
TRBV5-1,TRBJ2-7,once,CASRSASSPYYEQYF
TRBV5-1,TRBJ2-6,-,CASSPGTGRSGANVLTF
TRBV7-2,TRBJ2-5,-,CASSLGSTGVAETQYF
TRBV28,TRBJ2-2,-,CATYYTGELFF
TRBV4-3,TRBJ1-6,-,CASSQGQGNSPLHF
TRBV23-1,TRBJ2-2,once,CASSPRDRVNTGELFF
TRBV28,TRBJ2-1,-,CASSFVGPEQFF
TRBV4-3,TRBJ2-3,-,CASSLLREGADTQYF
TRBV6-6,TRBJ1-5,-,CASSWTGVSSNQPQHF
TRBV6-1,TRBJ1-2,-,CASREDGYYGYTF
TRBV5-1,TRBJ2-1,-,CASSPTSGRDEQFF
TRBV7-2,TRBJ1-4,-,CASSSGGGLRGYEKLFF
TRBV7-9,TRBJ1-6,-,CASSLAIYDRANSPLHF
TRBV5-5,TRBJ1-1,-,CASSLRDTEAFF
TRBV2,TRBJ2-5,-,CASQSAREETQYF
TRBV18,TRBJ2-6,-,CASSPKGSGANVLTF
TRBV6-6,TRBJ1-5,-,CASSHGTGNKQPQHF
TRBV29-1,TRBJ2-7,-,CSVSDQSYEQYF
TRBV28,TRBJ1-2,-,CASSFLGAEFGYTF
TRBV18,TRBJ1-4,-,CASSPPLYRDEKLFF
TRBV7-2,TRBJ1-2,-,CASSPDRGGYTF
TRBV9,TRBJ1-4,-,CASSEGTGGATNEKLFF